Each of the 26 T cell receptor beta chains below was sequenced from the same sample in a study of identical twins. MiXCR, run by TCRdb on the 5' RACE reads, gives a single entry per CDR3 protein. Among 690,000 or so distinct CDR3 sequences, 5.5% to 6.5% were seen once, and the ten largest hold about 1.8%. Sequenced material: naive T cells sorted from blood. These receptors were taken from a man aged 18 to 30 in good health.

The table lists this clonotype with many counts. The gene calls are TRBV24-1 and TRBJ2-3; TRBD1 matches 11 bases. The CDR3 spans 16 residues. V lost 4 bases, J lost 3 bases, and 5 bases stayed unmatched. Germline assignment: CDR1 KGHDR and CDR2 SFDVKD. The CDR3 coding sequence is TGTGCCACCAGTGACCCCGGGACAGGGGGGACAGATACGCAGTATTTT. Amino acid sequence: CATSDPGTGGTDTQYF.

This clonotype was counted ten times or more. V and J are TRBV4-3 and TRBJ2-2; possibly TRBD1 for D (6 bases). CDR3 size: 14 residues. Germline V lookup: CDR1 LGHNA, CDR2 YSLEER. V was cut by 8 bases and J by 1 base, with 11 bases left in between. CDR3 loop: CASGRGQNTGELFF. The DNA for the CDR3 is TGCGCCAGCGGAAGGGGACAGAACACCGGGGAGCTGTTTTTT.

This clonotype came up many times. The J gene is TRBJ1-6, the V gene TRBV20-1; TRBD1 agrees at 10 bases. The CDR3 has 14 residues. Per germline, CDR1 DFQATT and CDR2 SNEGSKA (reference sequence). Losses at the gene ends were 1 base for V and 10 bases for J; bases not matched to a gene: 4. Here the CDR3 reads CSARVGTGVSPLHF. CDR3 sequence (DNA): TGCAGTGCTAGAGTGGGGACAGGGGTCTCACCCCTCCACTTT.

At least ten counts were recorded for this clonotype. V and J are TRBV5-6 and TRBJ2-1, with D possibly TRBD2 on 6 matching bases. This CDR3 is 15 amino acids long. Germline CDR1 reads SGHDT; CDR2 reads YYEEEE. Trimming shortened V by 0 bases and J by 8 bases, and 15 bases separated the two germline ends. This CDR3 reads CASSLAAREVDEQFF. The CDR3 DNA reads TGTGCCAGCAGCTTGGCTGCGAGGGAGGTAGATGAGCAGTTCTTC.

In its sample, this clonotype was seen a few times. The chain is built from TRBV7-9 and TRBJ2-1; a possible D gene is TRBD2 (5 bases). This CDR3 is 15 amino acids long. In germline, CDR1 is SEHNR, CDR2 FQNEAQ (reference sequence). V was cut by 5 bases and J by 2 bases, with 13 bases left in between. CDR3 residues: CASSRSGLTYNEQFF. DNA of the CDR3: TGTGCCAGCAGCAGGAGCGGCCTCACCTACAATGAGCAGTTCTTC.

This chain joins TRBV15 and TRBJ2-7, with a tentative D call TRBD1 (7 bases). The germline V and J ends were trimmed by 0 bases and 2 bases, with 17 bases remaining between them. Germline V gene lookup returns CDR1 LNHNV and CDR2 YYDKDF (reference sequence). There are 17 residues in the CDR3. CDR3 in amino acids: CATSRDGGGQNPYEQYF. The CDR3 coding sequence is TGTGCCACCAGCAGAGACGGAGGGGGACAGAATCCCTACGAGCAGTACTTC.

This chain links TRBV12-3 or TRBV12-4 with TRBJ2-2; D not certain. Trimming removed 4 bases at V and 3 bases at J, with 18 bases between. This CDR3 spans 17 amino acids. Here the CDR3 reads CASSYPGASEDTGELFF. As DNA, the CDR3 is TGTGCCAGCAGTTACCCAGGAGCCTCCGAGGACACCGGGGAGCTGTTTTTT.

This clonotype was picked up many times. The V and J genes are TRBV12-3 or TRBV12-4 and TRBJ2-2; 8 nucleotides match TRBD2. V trimming: 1 base; J trimming: 5 bases; junction bases outside the gene matches: 3. The length of the CDR3 is 15 residues. The DNA of the CDR3 is TGTGCCAGCAGTTTAGGTGCTAGCGGGACCGGGGAGCTGTTTTTT. Its translation: CASSLGASGTGELFF.

This rearrangement joins TRBV20-1 to TRBJ1-5; TRBD1 matches at 8 bases. V was clipped by 5 bases and J by 4 bases; unmatched bases: 10. Germline loops: CDR1 DFQATT, CDR2 SNEGSKA (reference sequence). The CDR3 is 15 residues long. The CDR3 DNA is TGCAGTGCTGACTCCACAGGGGGGGGAAATCAGCCCCAGCATTTT. Translation gives CSADSTGGGNQPQHF.

There are a few counts of this clonotype. The chain recombines TRBV4-2 with TRBJ1-6; D is possibly TRBD1 (5 bases). Germline V gene sequence: CDR1 LGHNA, CDR2 YNFKEQ. The CDR3 sequence is 14 residues long. Trimming took 3 bases from V and 9 from J, leaving 12 bases between them. The chain's CDR3 is CASSQTAGSSPLHF. CDR3 in DNA: TGTGCCAGCAGCCAGACAGCAGGGAGTTCACCCCTCCACTTT.

The sample holds many counts of this clonotype. J is TRBJ1-2 and V is TRBV29-1; 10 bases agree with TRBD1. Trimming cost V 7 bases and J 5 bases; bases outside gene matches: 10. The CDR3 covers 14 residues. Germline V gene lookup returns CDR1 SQVTM and CDR2 ANQGSEA. CDR3 residues: CSAGDRGGEYGYTF. The CDR3 DNA is TGCAGCGCAGGGGACAGGGGCGGGGAATATGGCTACACCTTC.

This clonotype was seen only a few times. The rearrangement uses TRBV12-3 or TRBV12-4 and TRBJ2-7; 11 nucleotides match TRBD1. The J segment lost 2 bases and the V segment lost 6 bases, leaving 12 bases of the junction unmatched. This CDR3 region has 17 residues. CDR3 DNA sequence: TGTGCCAGCAGCGACACGGGCGGGACAGGGGGTACCTACGAGCAGTACTTC. This sequence encodes CASSDTGGTGGTYEQYF.

This clonotype was recorded at least ten times. The J gene is TRBJ1-3, the V gene TRBV12-3 or TRBV12-4; D is unclear. CDR3 length equals 16 residues. Deletions cut 6 bases from V and 2 bases from J, with 17 bases between. The CDR3 sequence is CASRLRLVRPGNTIYF. The CDR3 DNA reads as TGTGCCAGCAGACTCCGACTGGTGCGTCCTGGAAACACCATATATTTT.

The chain uses TRBV25-1 and TRBJ1-2; a weak D match, TRBD1 (5 bases). V dropped 7 bases and J dropped 6 bases, with 18 bases sitting between them. Looked up from germline, CDR1 is MGHDK and CDR2 is SYGVNS. This CDR3 region has 14 residues. The CDR3 nucleotides read TGTGCCAGCACCTTCGGGGCCGGAATAGATGGCTACACCTTC. Amino acid sequence: CASTFGAGIDGYTF.

This clonotype came up many times. The chain couples TRBV24-1 to TRBJ1-1, with D unclear. Trimming shortened V by 5 bases and J by 1 base, and 7 bases separated the two germline ends. The CDR3 length is 13 residues. The germline V gene has CDR1 KGHDR and CDR2 SFDVKD. This chain's CDR3 is CATSAPGNTEAFF. For the CDR3, the DNA is TGTGCCACCAGTGCACCGGGGAACACTGAAGCTTTCTTT.

This clonotype has a handful of counts. The chain uses TRBV20-1 and TRBJ2-1; a possible D gene is TRBD2 (7 bases). The CDR3 has 11 amino acids. Germline values: CDR1 DFQATT, CDR2 SNEGSKA (reference sequence). Trimming pared 5 bases from V and 13 bases from J, leaving 15 bases between. The CDR3 is CSASLAGAQFF. The CDR3 DNA follows: TGCAGTGCTTCCTTGGCGGGGGCTCAGTTCTTC.

The chain recombines TRBV19 with TRBJ2-2, with 10 bases identical to TRBD2. V dropped 5 bases and J dropped 2; count of bases not matched to a gene: 8. The length of the CDR3 is 17 residues. CDR1 is LNHDA, CDR2 SQIVND, per germline (reference sequence). The CDR3 DNA is TGTGCCAGTAGTTTGTCTAGCGGGAGAGTAAACACCGGGGAGCTGTTTTTT. Translation: CASSLSSGRVNTGELFF.

The chain has TRBV4-2 and TRBJ1-1, with D tentatively TRBD1 (6 bases). This CDR3 is built from 15 residues. The germline gives CDR1 LGHNA, CDR2 YNFKEQ. Trimming pared 4 bases from V and 1 base from J, leaving 13 bases between. CDR3 loop: CASSRRGGGNTEAFF. The CDR3 DNA reads as TGTGCCAGCAGCCGACGGGGGGGCGGGAACACTGAAGCTTTCTTT.

This clonotype was seen repeatedly, ten times or more. The chain joins TRBV5-1 to TRBJ2-1; TRBD2 agrees at 10 bases. Germline-derived CDR1 and CDR2 are SGHRS and YFSETQ. The CDR3 has 18 residues. V gave up 3 bases and J gave up 5 bases; unmatched junction bases: 14. CDR3 nucleotide sequence: TGCGCCAGCAGCTCTAGACTAGCGGGTTCTCCACTTGACAATGAGCAGTTCTTC. Residues: CASSSRLAGSPLDNEQFF.

This clonotype was seen more than once but under ten times. This chain links TRBV12-3 or TRBV12-4 with TRBJ1-1; possibly TRBD1 for D (5 bases). The CDR3 runs to 14 residues. V was trimmed by 3 bases and J by 5 bases, leaving 13 bases between them. CDR3 nucleotide sequence: TGTGCCAGCAGTTTTTCCGAGGGGAGTACTGAAGCTTTCTTT. Amino acid sequence: CASSFSEGSTEAFF.

There are many counts of this clonotype. The CDR3 region has the DNA TGTGCCAGCAGCCGCAGGACAGGGCCTCGAACTGAAGCTTTCTTT. This sequence encodes CASSRRTGPRTEAFF. The chain combines TRBV28 with TRBJ1-1, with 8 bases matching TRBD1. The CDR3 spans 15 residues. Germline CDR1 is MDHEN and CDR2 is SYDVKM. Trimming removed 6 bases from V and 5 bases from J; junction bases left unmatched: 11.

This clonotype appeared a few times. The chain is built from TRBV5-1 and TRBJ2-7, with TRBD2 identical over 8 bases. In germline, CDR1 is SGHRS, CDR2 YFSETQ. The length of the CDR3 is 14 residues. V was clipped by 4 bases and J by 3 bases; unmatched bases: 6. CDR3: CASSPGLDNYEQYV. CDR3 nucleotide sequence: TGCGCCAGCAGCCCGGGACTAGATAACTACGAGCAGTACGTC.

This clonotype was found many times. The rearrangement uses TRBV20-1 and TRBJ2-5; TRBD2 aligns across 11 bases. Germline V CDR1 and CDR2: DFQATT, SNEGSKA (reference sequence). V lost 3 bases and J lost 4; bases outside the gene matches: 7. The CDR3 loop spans 15 amino acids. CDR3 DNA: TGCAGTGCTAGCCTAGCGGGAGGTATTCGAGAGACCCAGTACTTC. This codes for CSASLAGGIRETQYF.

In its sample, this clonotype was seen a few times. The chain is built from TRBV7-8 and TRBJ2-5, with 7 bases matching TRBD1. Germline V gives CDR1 SGHVS, CDR2 FQNEAQ. V gave up 5 bases and J gave up 4 bases; unmatched junction bases: 7. The CDR3 has 14 residues. The CDR3, as DNA: TGTGCCAGCAGCCCCGACAGGGTTCGAGAGACCCAGTACTTC. Residues: CASSPDRVRETQYF.

The sample holds many counts of this clonotype. The rearrangement uses TRBV7-9 and TRBJ1-3; D gene ambiguous. The germline V gene encodes CDR1 SEHNR and CDR2 FQNEAQ (reference sequence). Trimming removed 6 bases at V and 2 bases at J, with 2 bases between. This CDR3 is built from 11 residues. CDR3 protein: CASRTGNTIYF. Written as DNA, the CDR3 is TGTGCCAGCAGAACTGGAAACACCATATATTTT.

This rearrangement joins TRBV9 to TRBJ2-7, with D possibly TRBD1 on 6 matching bases. CDR3 length equals 14 residues. The V gene's germline CDR1 is SGDLS and CDR2 YYNGEE. Between the trimmed V and J ends, which lost 7 bases and 0 bases, there was a span of 14 bases. The CDR3 is CASGGGQSSYEQYF. In DNA form, the CDR3 reads TGTGCCAGCGGGGGCGGCCAAAGCTCCTACGAGCAGTACTTC. Full variable domain (outside the CDR3, taken from reference TRBV9 and TRBJ2-7): DSGVTQTPKHLITATGQRVTLRCSPRSGDLSVYWYQQSLDQGLQFLIQYYNGEERAKGNILERFSAQQFPDLHSELNLSSLELGDSALYFCASGGGQSSYEQYFGPGTRLTVT.